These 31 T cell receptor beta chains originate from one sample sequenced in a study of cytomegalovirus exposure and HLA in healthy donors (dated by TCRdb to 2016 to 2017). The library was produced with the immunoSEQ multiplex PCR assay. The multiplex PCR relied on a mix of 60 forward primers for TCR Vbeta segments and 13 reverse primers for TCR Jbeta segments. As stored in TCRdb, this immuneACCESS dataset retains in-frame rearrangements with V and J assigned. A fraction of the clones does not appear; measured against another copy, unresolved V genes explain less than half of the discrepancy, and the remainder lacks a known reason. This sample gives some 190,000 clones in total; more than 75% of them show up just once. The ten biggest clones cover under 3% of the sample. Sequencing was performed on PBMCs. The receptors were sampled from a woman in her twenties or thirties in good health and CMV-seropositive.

CDR3 sequence reads: CASITAGGRGGTDTQYF. CDR3 coding DNA: TGCGCCAGCATTACAGCGGGGGGTCGGGGCGGCACAGATACGCAGTATTTT. The gene calls are TRBV10-1 and TRBJ2-3; 9 bases are shared with TRBD2. J gave up 1 base and V 7 bases, and 12 bases lay outside the gene matches. CDR1 WNHNN and CDR2 SYGVQD come from the germline V gene (reference sequence). The CDR3 has 17 residues.

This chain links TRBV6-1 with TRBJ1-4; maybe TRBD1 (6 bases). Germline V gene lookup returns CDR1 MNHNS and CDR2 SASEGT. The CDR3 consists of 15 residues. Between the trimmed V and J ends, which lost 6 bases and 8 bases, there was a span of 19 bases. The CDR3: CASRALQGSGEKLFF. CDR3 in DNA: TGTGCCAGCAGAGCCTTACAGGGCTCGGGGGAAAAACTGTTTTTT.

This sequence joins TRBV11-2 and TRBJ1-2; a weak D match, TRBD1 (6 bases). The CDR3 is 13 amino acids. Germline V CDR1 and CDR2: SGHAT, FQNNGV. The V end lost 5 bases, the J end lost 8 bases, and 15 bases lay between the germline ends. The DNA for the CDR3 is TGTGCCAGCAGCACTACAGGGTCGCACGGCTACACCTTC. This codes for CASSTTGSHGYTF.

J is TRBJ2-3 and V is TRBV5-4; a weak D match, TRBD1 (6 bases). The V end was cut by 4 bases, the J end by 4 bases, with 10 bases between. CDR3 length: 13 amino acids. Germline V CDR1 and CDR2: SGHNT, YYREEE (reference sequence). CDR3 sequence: CASSIGQSDTQYF. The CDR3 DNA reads TGTGCCAGCAGCATTGGACAGTCAGATACGCAGTATTTT.

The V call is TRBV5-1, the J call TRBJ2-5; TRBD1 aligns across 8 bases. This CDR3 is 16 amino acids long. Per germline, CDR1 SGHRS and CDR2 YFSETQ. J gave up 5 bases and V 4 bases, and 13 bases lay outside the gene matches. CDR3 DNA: TGCGCCAGCAGCGGAGAGTACAGGGGGTGGAGGGAGACCCAGTACTTC. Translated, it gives CASSGEYRGWRETQYF.

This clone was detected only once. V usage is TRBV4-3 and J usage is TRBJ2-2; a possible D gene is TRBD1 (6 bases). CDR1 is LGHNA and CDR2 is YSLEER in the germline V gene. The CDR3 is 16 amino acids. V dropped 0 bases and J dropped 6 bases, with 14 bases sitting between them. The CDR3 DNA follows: TGCGCCAGCAGCCAAGATCCAGGGGCTCCCTCCGGGGAGCTGTTTTTT. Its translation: CASSQDPGAPSGELFF.

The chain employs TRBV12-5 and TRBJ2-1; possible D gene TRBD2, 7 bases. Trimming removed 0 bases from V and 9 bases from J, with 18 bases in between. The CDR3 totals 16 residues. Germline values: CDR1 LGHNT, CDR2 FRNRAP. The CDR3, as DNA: TGTGCTAGTGGTTTGGTACTGGCGGGGGCTACCGGTGAGCAGTTCTTC. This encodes CASGLVLAGATGEQFF.

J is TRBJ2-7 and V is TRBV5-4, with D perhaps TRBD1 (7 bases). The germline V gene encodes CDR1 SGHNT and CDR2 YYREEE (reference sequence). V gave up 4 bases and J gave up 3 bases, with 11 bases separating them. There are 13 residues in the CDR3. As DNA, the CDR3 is TGTGCCAGCAGCGGCGGGACAGTCTACGAGCAGTACTTC. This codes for CASSGGTVYEQYF.

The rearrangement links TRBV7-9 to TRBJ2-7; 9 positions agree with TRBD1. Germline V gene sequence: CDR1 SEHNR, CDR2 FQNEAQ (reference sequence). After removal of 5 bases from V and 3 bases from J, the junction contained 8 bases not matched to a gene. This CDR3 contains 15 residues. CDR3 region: CASSHTGGDGYEQYF. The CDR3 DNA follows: TGTGCCAGCAGCCATACAGGGGGCGATGGCTACGAGCAGTACTTC.

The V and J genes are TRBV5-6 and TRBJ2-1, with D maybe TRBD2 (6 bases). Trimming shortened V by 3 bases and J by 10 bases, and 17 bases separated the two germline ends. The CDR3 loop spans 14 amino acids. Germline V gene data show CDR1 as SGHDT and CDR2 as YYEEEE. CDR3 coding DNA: TGTGCCAGCAGCTATCCCCCTAGCGTCCCAGAGCAGTTCTTC. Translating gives CASSYPPSVPEQFF.

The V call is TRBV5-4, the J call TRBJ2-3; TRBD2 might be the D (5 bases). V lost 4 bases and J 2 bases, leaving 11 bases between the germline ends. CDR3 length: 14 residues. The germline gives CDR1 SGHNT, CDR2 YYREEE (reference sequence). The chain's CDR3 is CASSGRRFTDTQYF. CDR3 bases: TGTGCCAGCAGCGGTCGGAGGTTCACAGATACGCAGTATTTT.

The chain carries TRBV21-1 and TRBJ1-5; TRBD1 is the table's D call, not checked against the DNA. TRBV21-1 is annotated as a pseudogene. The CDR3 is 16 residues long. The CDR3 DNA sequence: TGTGCCAGCAGCGCTTACACAGGTTATAGCAATCAGCCCCAGCATTTT. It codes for CASSAYTGYSNQPQHF.

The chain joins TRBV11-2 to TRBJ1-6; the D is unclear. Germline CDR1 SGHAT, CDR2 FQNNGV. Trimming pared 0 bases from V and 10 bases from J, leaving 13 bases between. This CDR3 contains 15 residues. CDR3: CASSLDLNSLSPLHF. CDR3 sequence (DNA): TGTGCCAGCAGCTTAGACCTTAACAGCCTCTCACCCCTCCACTTT.

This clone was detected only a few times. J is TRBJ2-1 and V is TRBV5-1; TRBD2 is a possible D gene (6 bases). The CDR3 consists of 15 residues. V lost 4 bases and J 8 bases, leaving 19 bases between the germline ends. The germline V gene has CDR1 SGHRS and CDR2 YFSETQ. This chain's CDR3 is CASSPSPSGLYEQFF. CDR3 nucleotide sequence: TGCGCCAGCAGCCCCTCCCCCAGCGGGCTCTATGAGCAGTTCTTC.

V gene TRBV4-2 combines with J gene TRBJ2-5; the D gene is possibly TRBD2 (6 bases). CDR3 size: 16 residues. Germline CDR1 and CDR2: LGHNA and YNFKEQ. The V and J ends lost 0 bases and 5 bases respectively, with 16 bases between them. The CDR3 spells CASSQDQMGLTETQYF. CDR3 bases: TGTGCCAGCAGCCAAGACCAGATGGGACTTACGGAGACCCAGTACTTC.

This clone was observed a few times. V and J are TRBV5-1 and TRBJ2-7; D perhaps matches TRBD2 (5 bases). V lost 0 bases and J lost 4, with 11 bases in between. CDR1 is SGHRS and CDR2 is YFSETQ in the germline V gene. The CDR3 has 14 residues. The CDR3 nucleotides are TGCGCCAGCAGCTTGGACCGGGAAAAATACGAGCAGTACTTC. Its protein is CASSLDREKYEQYF.

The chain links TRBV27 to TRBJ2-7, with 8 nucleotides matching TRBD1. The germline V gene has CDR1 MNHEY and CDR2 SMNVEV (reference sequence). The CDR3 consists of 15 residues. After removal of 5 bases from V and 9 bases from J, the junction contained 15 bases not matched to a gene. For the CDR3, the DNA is TGTGCCAGCAGTCCGAGGGGGGACAGGCCTCTCTGGCAGTACTTC. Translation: CASSPRGDRPLWQYF.

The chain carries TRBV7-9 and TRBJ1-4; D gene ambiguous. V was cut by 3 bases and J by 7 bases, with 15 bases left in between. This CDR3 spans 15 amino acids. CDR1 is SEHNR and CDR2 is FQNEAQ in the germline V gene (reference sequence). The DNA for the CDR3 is TGTGCCAGCAGCTTTACGTCGGTAGTTTCTGAAAAACTGTTTTTT. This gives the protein CASSFTSVVSEKLFF.

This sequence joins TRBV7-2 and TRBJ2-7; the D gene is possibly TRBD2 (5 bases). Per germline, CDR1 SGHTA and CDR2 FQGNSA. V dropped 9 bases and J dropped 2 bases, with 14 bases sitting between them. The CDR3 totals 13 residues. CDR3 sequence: CASSWTVAYEQYF. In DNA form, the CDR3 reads TGTGCCAGTTCCTGGACTGTCGCCTACGAGCAGTACTTC.

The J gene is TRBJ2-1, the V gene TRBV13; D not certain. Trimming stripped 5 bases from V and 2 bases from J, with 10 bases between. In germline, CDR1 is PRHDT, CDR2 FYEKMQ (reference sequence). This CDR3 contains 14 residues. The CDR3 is CASSRRVTYNEQFF. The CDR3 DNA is TGTGCCAGCAGCAGACGGGTCACCTACAATGAGCAGTTCTTC. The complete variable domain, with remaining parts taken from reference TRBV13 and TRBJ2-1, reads AAGVIQSPRHLIKEKRETATLKCYPIPRHDTVYWYQQGPGQDPQFLISFYEKMQSDKGSIPDRFSAQQFSDYHSELNMSSLELGDSALYFCASSRRVTYNEQFFGPGTRLTVL.

CDR3 DNA sequence: TGTGCCAGCAGTTCCGACGGCCCTAGCGAGCAGTACTTC. Translation gives CASSSDGPSEQYF. The chain couples TRBV2 to TRBJ2-7; no definite D call. Germline V gene sequence: CDR1 SNHLY, CDR2 FYNNEI. Trimming removed 5 bases at V and 6 bases at J, with 14 bases between. The CDR3 is 13 amino acids.

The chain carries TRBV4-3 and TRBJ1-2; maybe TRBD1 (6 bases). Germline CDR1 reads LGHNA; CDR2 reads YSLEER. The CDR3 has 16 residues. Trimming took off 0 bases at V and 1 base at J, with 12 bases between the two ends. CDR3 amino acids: CASSQDPGANNYGYTF. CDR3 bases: TGCGCCAGCAGCCAAGATCCAGGGGCGAATAACTATGGCTACACCTTC.

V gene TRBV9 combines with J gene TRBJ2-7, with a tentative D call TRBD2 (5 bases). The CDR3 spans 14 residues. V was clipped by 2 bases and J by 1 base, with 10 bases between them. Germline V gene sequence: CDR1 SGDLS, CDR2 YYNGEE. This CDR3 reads CASSVTGFSYEQYF. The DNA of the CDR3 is TGTGCCAGCAGCGTGACGGGATTTTCCTACGAGCAGTACTTC.

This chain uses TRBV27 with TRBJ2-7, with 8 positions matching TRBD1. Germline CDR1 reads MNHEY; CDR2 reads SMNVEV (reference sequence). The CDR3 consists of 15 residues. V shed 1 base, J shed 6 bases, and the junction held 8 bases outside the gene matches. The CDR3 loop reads CASSLWAYRGTEQYF. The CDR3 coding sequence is TGTGCCAGCAGTTTATGGGCGTACAGGGGGACCGAGCAGTACTTC.

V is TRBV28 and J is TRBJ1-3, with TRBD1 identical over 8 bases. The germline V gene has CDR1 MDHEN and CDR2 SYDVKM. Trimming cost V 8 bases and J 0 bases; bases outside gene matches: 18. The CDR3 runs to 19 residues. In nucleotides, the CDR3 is TGTGCCAGCGGACAAAGATCCGGGACAGGCCTTAGCTCTGGAAACACCATATATTTT. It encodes CASGQRSGTGLSSGNTIYF.

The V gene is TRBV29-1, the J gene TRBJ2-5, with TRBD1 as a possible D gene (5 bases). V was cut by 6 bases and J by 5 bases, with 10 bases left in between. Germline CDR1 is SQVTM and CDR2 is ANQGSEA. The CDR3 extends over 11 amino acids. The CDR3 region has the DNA TGCAGCGTCAGGGCAGGGGAGACCCAGTACTTC. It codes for CSVRAGETQYF.

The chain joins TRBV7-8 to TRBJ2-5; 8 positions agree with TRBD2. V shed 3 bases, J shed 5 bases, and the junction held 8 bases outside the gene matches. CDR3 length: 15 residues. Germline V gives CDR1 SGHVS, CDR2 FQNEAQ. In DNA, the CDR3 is TGTGCCAGCAGCTTCATAGCGGGGCTATGGGAGACCCAGTACTTC. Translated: CASSFIAGLWETQYF.

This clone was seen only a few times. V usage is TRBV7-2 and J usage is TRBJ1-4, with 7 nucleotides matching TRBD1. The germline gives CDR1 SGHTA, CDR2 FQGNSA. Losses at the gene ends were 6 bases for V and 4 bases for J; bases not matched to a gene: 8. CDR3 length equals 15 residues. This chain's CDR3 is CASSFTGTDNEKLFF. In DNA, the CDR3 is TGTGCCAGCAGTTTCACCGGGACAGATAATGAAAAACTGTTTTTT. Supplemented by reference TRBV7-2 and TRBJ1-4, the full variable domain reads GAGVSQSPSNKVTEKGKDVELRCDPISGHTALYWYRQSLGQGLEFLIYFQGNSAPDKSGLPSDRFSAERTGGSVSTLTIQRTQQEDSAVYLCASSFTGTDNEKLFFGSGTQLSVL.

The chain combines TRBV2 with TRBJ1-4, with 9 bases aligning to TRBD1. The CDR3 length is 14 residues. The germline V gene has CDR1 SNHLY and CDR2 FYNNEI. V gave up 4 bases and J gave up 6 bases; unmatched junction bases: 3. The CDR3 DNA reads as TGTGCCAGCAGTGGGACAGGGGAACATGAAAAACTGTTTTTT. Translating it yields CASSGTGEHEKLFF.

CDR3 DNA sequence: TGTGCTAGTGGTTTAATTACAACAGGGGGGCAGTTCTTC. This encodes CASGLITTGGQFF. The chain combines TRBV12-5 with TRBJ2-1, with 8 positions matching TRBD1. The CDR3 sequence is 13 residues long. CDR1 is LGHNT, CDR2 FRNRAP, per germline. V shed 3 bases and J 12 bases; nucleotides not matched to a gene: 7.

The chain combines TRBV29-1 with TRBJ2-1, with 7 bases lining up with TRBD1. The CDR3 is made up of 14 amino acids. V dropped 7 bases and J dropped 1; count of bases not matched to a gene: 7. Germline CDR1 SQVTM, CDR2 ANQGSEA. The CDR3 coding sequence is TGCAGCGGGGAAGGGGGCAGGTCCTACAATGAGCAGTTCTTC. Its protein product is CSGEGGRSYNEQFF.